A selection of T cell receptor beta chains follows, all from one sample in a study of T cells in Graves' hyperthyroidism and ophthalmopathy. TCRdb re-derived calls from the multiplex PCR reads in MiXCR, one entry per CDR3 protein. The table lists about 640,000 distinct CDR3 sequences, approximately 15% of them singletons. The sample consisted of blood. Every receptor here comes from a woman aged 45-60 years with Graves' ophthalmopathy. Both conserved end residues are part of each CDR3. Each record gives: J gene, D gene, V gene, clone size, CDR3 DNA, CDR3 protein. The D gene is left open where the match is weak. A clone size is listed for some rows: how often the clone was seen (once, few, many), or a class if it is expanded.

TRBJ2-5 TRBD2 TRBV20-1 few TGCAGTGCTAGAAACAGCGGGAGGGCCCTCCAAGAGACCCAGTACTTC CSARNSGRALQETQYF
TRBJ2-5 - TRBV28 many TGTGCCAGCGGTCGGTGGGGGCAGGCATTACAAGAGACCCAGTACTTC CASGRWGQALQETQYF
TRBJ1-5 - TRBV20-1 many TGCAGTGCTAGTCGGGCAGGGGTAAGGAGCAATCAGCCCCAGCATTTT CSASRAGVRSNQPQHF
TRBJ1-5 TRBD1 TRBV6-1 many TGTGCTAGCGTGGGACAGGGAGTATTAACCTTATCTCCCCAGCATTTT CASVGQGVLTLSPQHF
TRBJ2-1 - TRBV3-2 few TGTGCCAGCAGCTACCATCCCGGGACTAGCGGGAGCTACAATGAGCAGTTCTTC CASSYHPGTSGSYNEQFF
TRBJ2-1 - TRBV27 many TGTGCCAGCAGTTCACAAGAGGGCTCGGGGGTGAGGATATACAATGAGCAGTTCTTC CASSSQEGSGVRIYNEQFF
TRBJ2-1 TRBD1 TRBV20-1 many TGCAGTGCCAAAGGACAGGGTAATTACAATGAGCAGTTCTTC CSAKGQGNYNEQFF
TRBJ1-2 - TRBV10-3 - TGTGCCATCAGTGAGTCGGGCACAGCGATCTATGGCTACACCTTC CAISESGTAIYGYTF
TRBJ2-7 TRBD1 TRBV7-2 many TGTGCCAGCAGCTTAGGTGGGACAGGGGAAGAGCAGTACTTC CASSLGGTGEEQYF
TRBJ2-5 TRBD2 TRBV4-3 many TGCGCCAGCAGCCAAGATAATGGCGGGAGGGGGGAGACCCAGTACTTC CASSQDNGGRGETQYF
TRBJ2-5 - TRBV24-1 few TGTGCCACCAGTGAGTGGGACTTCACGGGGGAGACCCAGTACTTC CATSEWDFTGETQYF